This T cell receptor (beta chain) was profiled in a study of CD8 T cells in ankylosing spondylitis. General study points: Typical of ankylosing spondylitis blood, it appeared, was a TCR beta motif of eight highly homologous variants.

CDR3 length: 14 residues. Trimming cost V 4 bases and J 0 bases, with 9 bases left between them. CDR1 is MNHEY and CDR2 is SVGAGI in the germline V gene. Many counts were recorded for this clonotype. Its specificity is unknown. TCRdb analysed the 5' RACE reads with MiXCR anew, one entry per CDR3 protein. In the table there are about 840,000 distinct CDR3 sequences, about an eighth of which are singletons. The sample was blood, either unsorted or a sorted T cell fraction (not recorded which). The source is a male donor with ankylosing spondylitis. The chain is built from TRBV6-5 and TRBJ1-2, with D possibly matching TRBD1 (5 bases). Here the CDR3 DNA reads TGTGCCAGCAGTTCCCGGGGGACTAACTATGGCTACACCTTC. It specifies CASSSRGTNYGYTF.